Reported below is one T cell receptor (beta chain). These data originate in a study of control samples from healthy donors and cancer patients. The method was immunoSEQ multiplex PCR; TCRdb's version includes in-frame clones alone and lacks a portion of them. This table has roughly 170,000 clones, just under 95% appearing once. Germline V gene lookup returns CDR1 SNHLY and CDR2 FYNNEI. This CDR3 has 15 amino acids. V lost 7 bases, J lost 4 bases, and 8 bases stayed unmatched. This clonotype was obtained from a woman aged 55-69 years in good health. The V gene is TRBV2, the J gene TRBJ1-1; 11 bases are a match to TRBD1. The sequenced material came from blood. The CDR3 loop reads CASKTTGTGGTEAFF. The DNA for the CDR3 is TGTGCCAGCAAGACCACCGGGACAGGGGGCACTGAAGCTTTCTTT.